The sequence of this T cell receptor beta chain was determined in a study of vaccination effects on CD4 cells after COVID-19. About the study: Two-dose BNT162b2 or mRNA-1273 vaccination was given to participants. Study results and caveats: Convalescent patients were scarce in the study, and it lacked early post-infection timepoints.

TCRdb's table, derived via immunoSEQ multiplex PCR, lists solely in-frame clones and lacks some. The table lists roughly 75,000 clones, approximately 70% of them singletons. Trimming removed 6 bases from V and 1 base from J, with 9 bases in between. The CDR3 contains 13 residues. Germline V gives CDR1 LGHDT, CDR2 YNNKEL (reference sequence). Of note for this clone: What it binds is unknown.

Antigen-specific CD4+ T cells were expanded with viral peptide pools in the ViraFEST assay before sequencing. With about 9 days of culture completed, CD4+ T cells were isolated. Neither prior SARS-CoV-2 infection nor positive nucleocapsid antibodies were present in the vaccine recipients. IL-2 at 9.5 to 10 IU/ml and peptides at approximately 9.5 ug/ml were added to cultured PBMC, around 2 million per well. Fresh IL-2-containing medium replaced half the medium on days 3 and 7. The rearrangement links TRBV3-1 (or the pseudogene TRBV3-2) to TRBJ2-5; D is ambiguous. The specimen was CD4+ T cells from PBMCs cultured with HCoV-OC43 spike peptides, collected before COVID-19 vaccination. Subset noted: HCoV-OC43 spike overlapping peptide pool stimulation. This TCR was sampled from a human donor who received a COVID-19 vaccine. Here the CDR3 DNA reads TGTGCCAGCAGTCGAAGCCTCCAAGAGACCCAGTACTTC. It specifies CASSRSLQETQYF.